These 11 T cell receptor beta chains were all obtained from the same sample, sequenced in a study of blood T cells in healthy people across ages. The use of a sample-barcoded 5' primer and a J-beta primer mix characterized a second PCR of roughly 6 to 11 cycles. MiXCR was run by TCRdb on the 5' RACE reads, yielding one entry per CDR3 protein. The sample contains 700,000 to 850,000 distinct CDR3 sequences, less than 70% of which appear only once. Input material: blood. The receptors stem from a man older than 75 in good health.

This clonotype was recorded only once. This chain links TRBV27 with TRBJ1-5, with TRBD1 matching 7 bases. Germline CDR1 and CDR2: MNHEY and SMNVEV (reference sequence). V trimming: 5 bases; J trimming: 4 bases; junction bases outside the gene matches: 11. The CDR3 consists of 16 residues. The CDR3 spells CASSPLPGQTNQPQHF. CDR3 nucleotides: TGTGCCAGCAGTCCACTTCCGGGACAGACAAATCAGCCCCAGCATTTT.

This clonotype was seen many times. CDR3 protein: CASSLALGGTEAFF. The DNA for the CDR3 is TGCGCCAGCAGCTTGGCCCTGGGTGGCACTGAAGCTTTCTTT. This chain links TRBV5-1 with TRBJ1-1; no reliable D call. This CDR3 is 14 amino acids long. The germline V gene encodes CDR1 SGHRS and CDR2 YFSETQ. V lost 0 bases and J 4 bases, leaving 10 bases between the germline ends. Full variable domain (remainder filled in from reference TRBV5-1 and TRBJ1-1): KAGVTQTPRYLIKTRGQQVTLSCSPISGHRSVSWYQQTPGQGLQFLFEYFSETQRNKGNFPGRFSGRQFSNSRSEMNVSTLELGDSALYLCASSLALGGTEAFFGQGTRLTVV.

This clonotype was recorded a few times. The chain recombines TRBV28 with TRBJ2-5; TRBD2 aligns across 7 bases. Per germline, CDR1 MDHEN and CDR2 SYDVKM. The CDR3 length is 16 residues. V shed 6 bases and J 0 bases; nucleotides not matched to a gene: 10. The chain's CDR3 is CASSMLGRENQETQYF. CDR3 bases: TGTGCCAGCAGCATGCTGGGGCGGGAGAACCAAGAGACCCAGTACTTC.

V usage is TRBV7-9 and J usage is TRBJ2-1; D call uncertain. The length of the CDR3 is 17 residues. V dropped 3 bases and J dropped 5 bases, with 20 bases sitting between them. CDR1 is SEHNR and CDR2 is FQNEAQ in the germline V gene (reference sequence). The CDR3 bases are TGTGCCAGCAGCTTTACCCTTAGTTCCCCGGGCCACAATGAGCAGTTCTTC. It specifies CASSFTLSSPGHNEQFF.

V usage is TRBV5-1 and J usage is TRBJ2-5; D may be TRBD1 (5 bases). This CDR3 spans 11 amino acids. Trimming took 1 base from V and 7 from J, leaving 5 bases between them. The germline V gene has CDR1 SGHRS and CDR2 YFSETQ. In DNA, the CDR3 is TGCGCCAGCAGCTTGCAGGGGACCCAGTACTTC. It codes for CASSLQGTQYF.

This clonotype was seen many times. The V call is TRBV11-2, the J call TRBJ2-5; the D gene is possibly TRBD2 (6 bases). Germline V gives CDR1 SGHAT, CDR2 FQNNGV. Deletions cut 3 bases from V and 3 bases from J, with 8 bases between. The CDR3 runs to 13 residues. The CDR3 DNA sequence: TGTGCCAGCAGCTTTGGCGGGAAAGAGACCCAGTACTTC. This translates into CASSFGGKETQYF.

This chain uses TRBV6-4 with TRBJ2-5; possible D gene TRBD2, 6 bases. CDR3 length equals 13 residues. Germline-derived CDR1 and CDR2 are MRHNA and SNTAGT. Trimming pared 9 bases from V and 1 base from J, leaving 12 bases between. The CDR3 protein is CARVAGTQETQYF. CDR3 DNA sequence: TGTGCCAGAGTCGCGGGGACCCAAGAGACCCAGTACTTC.

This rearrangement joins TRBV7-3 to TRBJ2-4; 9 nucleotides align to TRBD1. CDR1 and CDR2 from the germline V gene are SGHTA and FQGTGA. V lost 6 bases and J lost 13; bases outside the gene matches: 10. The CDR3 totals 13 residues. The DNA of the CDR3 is TGTGCCAGCAGTACAGGGGGCAACGATGAGCAGTACTTC. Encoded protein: CASSTGGNDEQYF. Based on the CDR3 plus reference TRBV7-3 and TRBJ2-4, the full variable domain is GAGVSQTPSNKVTEKGKYVELRCDPISGHTALYWYRQSLGQGPEFLIYFQGTGAADDSGLPNDRFFAVRPEGSVSTLKIQRTERGDSAVYLCASSTGGNDEQYFGAGTRLSVL.

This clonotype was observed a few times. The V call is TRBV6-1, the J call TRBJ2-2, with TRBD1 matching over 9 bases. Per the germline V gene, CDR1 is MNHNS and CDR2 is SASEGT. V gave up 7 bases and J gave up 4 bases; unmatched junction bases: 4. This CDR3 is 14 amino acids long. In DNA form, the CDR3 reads TGTGCCAGCACAACAGGGGGCTTCACCGGGGAGCTGTTTTTT. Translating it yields CASTTGGFTGELFF.

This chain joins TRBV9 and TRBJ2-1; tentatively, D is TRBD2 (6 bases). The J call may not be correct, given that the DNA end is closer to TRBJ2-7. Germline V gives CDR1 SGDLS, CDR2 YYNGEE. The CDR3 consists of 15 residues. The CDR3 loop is CASSVDGSSYNEQYF. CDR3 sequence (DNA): TGTGCCAGCAGCGTAGACGGGAGTTCCTACAATGAGCAGTACTTC.

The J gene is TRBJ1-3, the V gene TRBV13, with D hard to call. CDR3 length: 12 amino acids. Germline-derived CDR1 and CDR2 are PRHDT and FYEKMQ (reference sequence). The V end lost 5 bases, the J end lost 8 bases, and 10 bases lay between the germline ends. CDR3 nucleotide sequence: TGTGCCAGCAGCATCCAAGCGGACACCATATATTTT. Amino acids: CASSIQADTIYF.